Presented here are 26 T cell receptor beta chains from one specimen sequenced in a study of T cell repertoires in cytomegalovirus infection. TCRdb re-derived calls from the reads in MiXCR, one entry per CDR3 protein. The repertoire holds 100,000 to 150,000 distinct CDR3 sequences, with 20% to 30% as singletons. Their cognate antigens are unknown. The sequencing input was PBMCs, sequenced either directly or after in vitro stimulation (not recorded which). These receptors originate from a human donor in good health (CMV status not recorded). Some clones in this sample may be carry-over from other donors' samples.

This clonotype appeared many times. The V gene is TRBV7-2, the J gene TRBJ2-1; maybe TRBD2 (5 bases). Trimming shortened V by 5 bases and J by 6 bases, and 17 bases separated the two germline ends. The CDR3 runs to 15 residues. Germline assignment: CDR1 SGHTA and CDR2 FQGNSA. The CDR3 sequence: CASSPWTRRSNEQFF. CDR3 DNA sequence: TGTGCCAGCAGCCCTTGGACCCGGAGGTCCAATGAGCAGTTCTTC.

This clonotype was counted only a few times. The chain employs TRBV7-8 and TRBJ1-1; D unresolved. Germline V gives CDR1 SGHVS, CDR2 FQNEAQ. Trimming removed 2 bases from V and 2 bases from J, with 15 bases in between. This CDR3 is built from 16 residues. The CDR3 spells CASSLRPGWANTEAFF. CDR3 DNA: TGTGCCAGCAGCTTAAGGCCGGGGTGGGCAAACACTGAAGCTTTCTTT.

This sequence joins TRBV7-3 and TRBJ2-1; a weak D match, TRBD1 (5 bases). CDR3 length: 13 amino acids. The V end lost 4 bases, the J end lost 7 bases, and 11 bases lay between the germline ends. CDR1 and CDR2 from the germline V gene are SGHTA and FQGTGA. The CDR3 here is CASSSDIWNEQFF. The CDR3 DNA reads TGTGCCAGCAGCTCGGACATTTGGAATGAGCAGTTCTTC. Full variable domain (remainder filled in from reference TRBV7-3 and TRBJ2-1): GAGVSQTPSNKVTEKGKYVELRCDPISGHTALYWYRQSLGQGPEFLIYFQGTGAADDSGLPNDRFFAVRPEGSVSTLKIQRTERGDSAVYLCASSSDIWNEQFFGPGTRLTVL.

This clonotype was observed a single time. The J gene is TRBJ1-2, the V gene TRBV10-3; D not certain. Germline assignment: CDR1 ENHRY and CDR2 SYGVKD. The CDR3 has 14 amino acids. Trimming took 6 bases from V and 0 from J, leaving 11 bases between them. CDR3 DNA sequence: TGTGCCATCAGCGCCCAGGACGCTAACTATGGCTACACCTTC. Its protein product is CAISAQDANYGYTF.

V gene TRBV11-2 combines with J gene TRBJ2-2, with TRBD2 as a possible D gene (6 bases). The CDR3 length is 17 residues. CDR1 SGHAT and CDR2 FQNNGV come from the germline V gene. Trimming left V 4 bases short and J 7 bases short, with 22 bases between. The CDR3 coding sequence is TGTGCCAGCAGCTCGTACGGGAGTAAAGGTCTTATCGGGGAGCTGTTTTTT. This encodes CASSSYGSKGLIGELFF.

The rearrangement links TRBV20-1 to TRBJ1-5; 8 bases match TRBD1. Looked up from germline, CDR1 is DFQATT and CDR2 is SNEGSKA (reference sequence). After removal of 7 bases from V and 0 bases from J, the junction contained 8 bases not matched to a gene. The CDR3 has 15 residues. The CDR3 sequence is CSVRDRYNSNQPQHF. CDR3 in DNA: TGCAGTGTAAGGGACAGGTACAATAGCAATCAGCCCCAGCATTTT.

The genes are TRBV19 and TRBJ2-2, with 7 bases that match TRBD2. Germline CDR1 reads LNHDA; CDR2 reads SQIVND (reference sequence). V shed 9 bases, J shed 5 bases, and the junction held 9 bases outside the gene matches. There are 14 residues in the CDR3. The DNA for the CDR3 is TGTGCCAGGAAGGGTAGCGGGTCGACCGGGGAGCTGTTTTTT. Translated, it gives CARKGSGSTGELFF.

This clonotype has just a few counts. The chain couples TRBV19 to TRBJ1-5, with D possibly TRBD1 on 5 matching bases. Germline V gene lookup returns CDR1 LNHDA and CDR2 SQIVND (reference sequence). The CDR3 is 14 amino acids. With 7 bases removed from V and 9 bases from J, the gap between germline ends came to 19 bases. The CDR3 is CASTTTGVPSPQHF. CDR3 DNA: TGTGCCAGTACCACAACAGGCGTTCCGTCGCCCCAGCATTTT.

The rearrangement joins TRBV12-3 or TRBV12-4 to TRBJ2-1; TRBD2 might be the D (5 bases). The CDR3 sequence is 16 residues long. The V gene lost 1 base and the J gene lost 1 base, with 11 bases spanning the gap. The CDR3 DNA is TGTGCCAGCAGTTTAGAGGGAGCGGTGTCCTACAATGAGCAGTTCTTC. Its protein product is CASSLEGAVSYNEQFF.

The rearrangement links TRBV19 to TRBJ2-2; D not resolved. This CDR3 spans 12 amino acids. Germline values: CDR1 LNHDA, CDR2 SQIVND (reference sequence). Trimming pared 1 base from V and 5 bases from J, leaving 2 bases between. The CDR3 DNA reads as TGTGCCAGTAGTATAGGTACCGGGGAGCTGTTTTTT. It specifies CASSIGTGELFF.

This clonotype was found many times. J is TRBJ2-5 and V is TRBV29-1; 8 bases align to TRBD1. V dropped 3 bases and J dropped 5; count of bases not matched to a gene: 11. The CDR3 sequence is 15 residues long. CDR1 SQVTM and CDR2 ANQGSEA come from the germline V gene. The chain's CDR3 is CSVEPGRGREETQYF. In nucleotides, the CDR3 is TGCAGCGTTGAGCCGGGCAGGGGGCGAGAGGAGACCCAGTACTTC.

The V gene is TRBV19, the J gene TRBJ1-1; 7 bases are shared with TRBD1. The CDR3 runs 15 residues. Trimming cost V 1 base and J 4 bases; bases outside gene matches: 6. Looked up from germline, CDR1 is LNHDA and CDR2 is SQIVND (reference sequence). The CDR3 coding sequence is TGTGCCAGTAGTATAGGAAGAACAGGGGTCACTGAAGCTTTCTTT. This codes for CASSIGRTGVTEAFF.

V and J are TRBV27 and TRBJ2-3; 7 bases line up with TRBD1. Germline-derived CDR1 and CDR2 are MNHEY and SMNVEV (reference sequence). J gave up 0 bases and V 3 bases, and 3 bases lay outside the gene matches. The CDR3 runs 15 residues. The CDR3 sequence: CASSFAQGSTDTQYF. The CDR3 DNA reads TGTGCCAGCAGTTTTGCACAGGGGAGCACAGATACGCAGTATTTT.

This clonotype was counted at least ten times. The CDR3 loop reads CASSLVAGGSYEQYV. The DNA of the CDR3 is TGTGCCAGCAGCTTAGTGGCAGGGGGCTCCTACGAGCAGTACGTC. The V and J genes are TRBV7-2 and TRBJ2-7; TRBD1 matches 7 bases. With 1 base clipped from V and 0 bases from J, the junction kept 3 bases outside the gene matches. CDR1 and CDR2 from the germline V gene are SGHTA and FQGNSA. The CDR3 spans 15 residues.

This clonotype has a count of ten or more. V is TRBV7-2 and J is TRBJ2-5; 7 bases are shared with TRBD2. The CDR3 sequence is 15 residues long. Germline CDR1 SGHTA, CDR2 FQGNSA. After removal of 1 base from V and 9 bases from J, the junction contained 11 bases not matched to a gene. This CDR3 reads CASSLVLRAGAAQYF. In nucleotides, the CDR3 is TGTGCCAGCAGCTTAGTCCTTAGGGCGGGAGCGGCCCAGTACTTC.

The rearrangement joins TRBV18 to TRBJ2-1, with unresolved D. The CDR3 runs 14 residues. Trimming shortened V by 3 bases and J by 7 bases, and 13 bases separated the two germline ends. The germline gives CDR1 KGHSH, CDR2 LQKENI. The DNA of the CDR3 is TGTGCCAGCTCACCCCCGGGTAGTCGGAATGAGCAGTTCTTC. Its translation: CASSPPGSRNEQFF.

The chain combines TRBV12-3 or TRBV12-4 with TRBJ1-5; D remains unclear. The CDR3 covers 14 residues. The V and J ends lost 0 bases and 9 bases respectively, with 12 bases between them. In nucleotides, the CDR3 is TGTGCCAGCAGTTTAGCGTTTGGGTTATGGCCCCAGCATTTT. This translates into CASSLAFGLWPQHF.

This clonotype was seen more than once but under ten times. The chain employs TRBV13 and TRBJ2-1, with a weak D call TRBD1 (6 bases). Germline CDR1 is PRHDT and CDR2 is FYEKMQ (reference sequence). The CDR3 contains 14 residues. Trimming stripped 3 bases from V and 8 bases from J, with 14 bases between. The CDR3 DNA sequence: TGTGCCAGCAGCTTTGAGGGGGAGTTGTATGAGCAGTTCTTC. Its protein product is CASSFEGELYEQFF.

This clonotype occurred once. The chain uses TRBV4-1 and TRBJ1-1, with D maybe TRBD1 (6 bases). CDR1 and CDR2 from the germline V gene are MGHRA and YSYEKL. V lost 1 base, J lost 6 bases, and 9 bases lay in between. The CDR3 length is 13 residues. This CDR3 reads CASSQGQGSEAFF. For the CDR3, the DNA is TGCGCCAGCAGCCAAGGCCAGGGGTCTGAAGCTTTCTTT.

There are many counts of this clonotype. The chain combines TRBV24-1 with TRBJ2-2; perhaps TRBD1 as D (5 bases). CDR3 length: 16 residues. Trimming removed 4 bases at V and 5 bases at J, with 16 bases between. Per the germline V gene, CDR1 is KGHDR and CDR2 is SFDVKD. CDR3 amino acids: CATSDGQGWITGELFF. The CDR3 DNA is TGTGCCACCAGTGACGGCCAGGGTTGGATAACCGGGGAGCTGTTTTTT.

Of note for this clonotype: A much larger clone differs by one base, so this may be a read error. This chain links TRBV5-5 with TRBJ2-7; TRBD1 might be the D (6 bases). In germline, CDR1 is SGHKS, CDR2 YYEKEE (reference sequence). The CDR3 sequence is 14 residues long. In DNA form, the CDR3 reads TGTGCCAGCAGCTTAGGTCGGGGACAATACGGGCAGTACGTC. It specifies CASSLGRGQYGQYV.

This clonotype came up many times. This chain links TRBV7-6 with TRBJ2-5; D might be TRBD1 (5 bases). CDR3 length: 13 residues. CDR1 and CDR2 (germline): SGHVS, FNYEAQ. Trimming took 5 bases from V and 0 from J, leaving 7 bases between them. The CDR3 sequence: CASSAGYQETQYF. CDR3 sequence (DNA): TGTGCCAGCAGCGCAGGGTACCAAGAGACCCAGTACTTC.

The chain recombines TRBV14 with TRBJ2-1; no definite D call. Trimming left V 4 bases short and J 3 bases short, with 10 bases between. Germline V gene lookup returns CDR1 SGHDN and CDR2 FVKESK. This CDR3 is built from 14 residues. CDR3: CASSLADFYNEQFF. The CDR3 DNA sequence: TGTGCCAGCAGCCTGGCAGACTTCTACAATGAGCAGTTCTTC. Based on the CDR3 plus reference TRBV14 and TRBJ2-1, the full variable domain is EAGVTQFPSHSVIEKGQTVTLRCDPISGHDNLYWYRRVMGKEIKFLLHFVKESKQDESGMPNNRFLAERTGGTYSTLKVQPAELEDSGVYFCASSLADFYNEQFFGPGTRLTVL.

The chain links TRBV12-3 or TRBV12-4 to TRBJ1-5; D is ambiguous. Trimming cost V 3 bases and J 4 bases, with 13 bases left between them. CDR3 length: 15 residues. The DNA of the CDR3 is TGTGCCAGCAGTTTCTACAGAGGATTTAATCAGCCCCAGCATTTT. It translates to CASSFYRGFNQPQHF.

This clonotype was seen just once. This sequence joins TRBV4-3 and TRBJ2-5; weak D call: TRBD1 (6 bases). Germline V lookup: CDR1 LGHNA, CDR2 YSLEER. CDR3 length: 15 amino acids. V was shortened by 4 bases and J by 0 bases, with 12 bases between the two germline ends. CDR3 nucleotide sequence: TGCGCCAGCAGCCGCACACAGGGCTACCAAGAGACCCAGTACTTC. It specifies CASSRTQGYQETQYF.

The rearrangement links TRBV7-9 to TRBJ1-1; D is unresolved. This CDR3 region has 18 residues. Germline values: CDR1 SEHNR, CDR2 FQNEAQ (reference sequence). The V and J ends lost 1 base and 0 bases respectively, with 18 bases between them. The CDR3 sequence: CASSLGKVAGAMNTEAFF. CDR3 DNA: TGTGCCAGCAGCTTAGGAAAAGTGGCAGGAGCCATGAACACTGAAGCTTTCTTT. The entire variable domain, with the rest obtained from reference TRBV7-9 and TRBJ1-1, is as follows: DTGVSQNPRHKITKRGQNVTFRCDPISEHNRLYWYRQTLGQGPEFLTYFQNEAQLEKSRLLSDRFSAERPKGSFSTLEIQRTEQGDSAMYLCASSLGKVAGAMNTEAFFGQGTRLTVV.